These 10 T cell receptor beta chains were sequenced from one sample in a study of response to subunit inactivated influenza vaccine. TCRdb reprocessed the RT-PCR reads via MiXCR and lists one record per CDR3 protein. The sample carries 860,000 or so distinct CDR3 sequences, about 20% recorded once. Material: PBMCs from blood, obtained roughly 5 days after vaccination. The receptors come from a man in his fifties who received an inactivated influenza vaccine.

This clonotype was seen a few times. The chain carries TRBV12-3 or TRBV12-4 and TRBJ2-3; D is undetermined. This CDR3 is built from 13 residues. The ends were cut back, 3 bases at V and 5 bases at J, with 9 bases in the middle. CDR3 residues: CASSLNSLDTQYF. In DNA, the CDR3 is TGTGCCAGCAGTTTGAACAGCTTAGATACGCAGTATTTT.

The rearrangement uses TRBV7-9 and TRBJ2-4; 10 bases match TRBD1. CDR3 length: 17 amino acids. Trimming removed 5 bases from V and 0 bases from J; junction bases left unmatched: 7. The germline V gene has CDR1 SEHNR and CDR2 FQNEAQ (reference sequence). The CDR3 spells CASSPRDRGLAKNIQYF. CDR3 coding DNA: TGTGCCAGCAGCCCGAGGGACAGGGGTCTAGCCAAAAACATTCAGTACTTC.

The chain couples TRBV7-2 to TRBJ2-7, with D tentatively TRBD1 (6 bases). V was cut by 3 bases and J by 2 bases, with 11 bases left in between. CDR3 length equals 14 residues. The germline V gene has CDR1 SGHTA and CDR2 FQGNSA. CDR3 region: CASSLDSTTYEQYF. Here the CDR3 DNA reads TGTGCCAGCAGCTTGGACAGCACGACCTACGAGCAGTACTTC.

CDR3 sequence reads: CASSPGDRGYTGELFF. DNA for the CDR3: TGCGCCAGCAGCCCGGGAGACAGGGGTTACACCGGGGAGCTGTTTTTT. The chain joins TRBV4-3 to TRBJ2-2; TRBD1 matches 8 bases. Germline assignment: CDR1 LGHNA and CDR2 YSLEER. The CDR3 runs 16 residues. Trimming removed 4 bases from V and 3 bases from J; junction bases left unmatched: 7.

V usage is TRBV12-3 or TRBV12-4 and J usage is TRBJ2-3; D is unclear. V lost 6 bases and J lost 8, with 15 bases in between. The CDR3 sequence is 13 residues long. The CDR3 region is CASRPRFLPTQYF. The CDR3 nucleotides are TGTGCCAGCAGGCCTCGTTTCCTTCCTACGCAGTATTTT.

This clonotype was detected only a few times. Here the CDR3 reads CASRTGRETQYF. The CDR3 DNA reads as TGTGCCAGCAGGACAGGGAGAGAGACCCAGTACTTC. The rearrangement links TRBV2 to TRBJ2-5, with 7 bases lining up with TRBD1. This CDR3 is 12 amino acids long. CDR1 and CDR2 (germline): SNHLY, FYNNEI. The ends lost 6 bases at V and 4 bases at J; junction bases unmatched: 2.

The chain joins TRBV4-3 to TRBJ2-3; D is undetermined. Germline values: CDR1 LGHNA, CDR2 YSLEER. The CDR3 totals 14 residues. V gave up 1 base and J gave up 6 bases, with 11 bases separating them. CDR3 nucleotides: TGCGCCAGCAGCCAAGGACACGGGTCGGATACGCAGTATTTT. This sequence encodes CASSQGHGSDTQYF.

V and J are TRBV7-3 and TRBJ2-6; D gene ambiguous. The CDR3 has 16 amino acids. Trimming stripped 3 bases from V and 2 bases from J, with 11 bases between. The V gene's germline CDR1 is SGHTA and CDR2 FQGTGA. In DNA form, the CDR3 reads TGTGCCAGCAGCTTTATCCCCGGGCCTGGGGCCAACGTCCTGACTTTC. Protein product: CASSFIPGPGANVLTF.

Points on this clonotype: A read error may explain this, as a much larger clone is one base away. The rearrangement joins TRBV12-3 or TRBV12-4 to TRBJ2-1, with 8 bases lining up with TRBD2. Unmatched junction bases numbered 18, after V lost 4 bases and J lost 7 bases. CDR3 length: 18 amino acids. CDR3 sequence: CASSSLAVWGESRNEQFF. In DNA form, the CDR3 reads TGTGCCAGCAGTTCACTAGCGGTGTGGGGGGAGAGCCGTAATGAGCAGTTCTTC.

This clonotype showed up just a few times. The CDR3 protein is CSARDKGTWASYGYTF. CDR3 nucleotides: TGCAGTGCTAGAGATAAGGGGACTTGGGCCTCCTATGGCTACACCTTC. The rearrangement joins TRBV20-1 to TRBJ1-2; perhaps TRBD1 as D (5 bases). The CDR3 sequence is 16 residues long. Trimming removed 0 bases from V and 4 bases from J, with 18 bases in between. Per the germline V gene, CDR1 is DFQATT and CDR2 is SNEGSKA (reference sequence).